The rows below give T cell receptor beta chains drawn from one sample of a study of blood T cell repertoires in COVID-19. Repertoires were generated with immunoSEQ multiplex PCR, while TCRdb's copy carries only in-frame clones and drops some. The data show approximately 250,000 clones, with approximately 85% seen just once and 1% held by the top ten. Input material: PBMCs or T cells enriched from blood (not recorded which). The receptors originated from a woman aged 25 to 39 who had recovered from COVID-19. Both conserved end residues are part of each CDR3. Each record gives: clone size, D gene, J gene, V gene, CDR3 length, CDR3 DNA, CDR3 protein. The D gene is left open where the match is weak. Clone size is stated in some rows and not others, as once, few, many or a class when expanded.

abundance: .; d_gene: TRBD1; j_gene: TRBJ1-6; v_gene: TRBV28; len: 14; CDR3nt: TGTGCCAGCCGGGACAGGGTCCATAATTCACCCCTCCACTTT; CDR3aa: CASRDRVHNSPLHF
abundance: .; d_gene: TRBD2; j_gene: TRBJ2-3; v_gene: TRBV30; len: 15; CDR3nt: TGTGCCTGGCGGGGACTAGCGGGACCCACAGATACGCAGTATTTT; CDR3aa: CAWRGLAGPTDTQYF
abundance: .; d_gene: TRBD1; j_gene: TRBJ1-6; v_gene: TRBV19; len: 15; CDR3nt: TGTGCCAGTAGTGAAGGCCAGGGGGCCAATTCACCCCTCCACTTT; CDR3aa: CASSEGQGANSPLHF
abundance: few; d_gene: .; j_gene: TRBJ2-2; v_gene: TRBV3-1/TRBV3-2; len: 15; CDR3nt: TGTGCCAGCAGCCCCCCAGCGGGTAGCACCGGGGAGCTGTTTTTT; CDR3aa: CASSPPAGSTGELFF
abundance: .; d_gene: .; j_gene: TRBJ2-7; v_gene: TRBV27; len: 13; CDR3nt: TGTGCCAGCAGTTTTGTACAGGGCTACGAGCAGTACTTC; CDR3aa: CASSFVQGYEQYF
abundance: .; d_gene: TRBD2; j_gene: TRBJ2-1; v_gene: TRBV5-1; len: 14; CDR3nt: TGCGCCAGCAGCCCATCTAGCGGCTACAATGAGCAGTTCTTC; CDR3aa: CASSPSSGYNEQFF
abundance: few; d_gene: .; j_gene: TRBJ1-1; v_gene: TRBV24-1; len: 12; CDR3nt: TGTGCCACCAGGGACATGAACACTGAAGCTTTCTTT; CDR3aa: CATRDMNTEAFF
abundance: .; d_gene: .; j_gene: TRBJ2-1; v_gene: TRBV27; len: 13; CDR3nt: TGTGCCAGCAGTTTGGGACTCGACAATGAGCAGTTCTTC; CDR3aa: CASSLGLDNEQFF
abundance: .; d_gene: TRBD2; j_gene: TRBJ2-3; v_gene: TRBV5-6; len: 17; CDR3nt: TGTGCCAGCAGCTCGCCGCCGGGAGGGGAGATCGATCATTGGCAGTATTTT; CDR3aa: CASSSPPGGEIDHWQYF
abundance: .; d_gene: TRBD1; j_gene: TRBJ1-5; v_gene: TRBV27; len: 14; CDR3nt: TGTGCCAGCAGTTTTACAGGGGGAAATCAGCCCCAGCATTTT; CDR3aa: CASSFTGGNQPQHF
abundance: .; d_gene: .; j_gene: TRBJ1-2; v_gene: TRBV11-3; len: 13; CDR3nt: TGTGCCAGCAGCGACGCGGGAACCTATGGCTACACCTTC; CDR3aa: CASSDAGTYGYTF
abundance: .; d_gene: .; j_gene: TRBJ2-3; v_gene: TRBV27; len: 16; CDR3nt: TGTGCCAGCAGCCGGAAATTAAGGACTTCCCCAGATACGCAGTATTTT; CDR3aa: CASSRKLRTSPDTQYF
abundance: .; d_gene: .; j_gene: TRBJ1-2; v_gene: TRBV7-9; len: 13; CDR3nt: TGTGCCAGCACCACCCGGTCGAGGCATGGCTACACCTTC; CDR3aa: CASTTRSRHGYTF
abundance: .; d_gene: TRBD1; j_gene: TRBJ1-5; v_gene: TRBV27; len: 16; CDR3nt: TGTGCCAGCAGTTTATCGAACAGGGGGCGCAATCAGCCCCAGCATTTT; CDR3aa: CASSLSNRGRNQPQHF
abundance: .; d_gene: .; j_gene: TRBJ2-2; v_gene: TRBV6-5; len: 14; CDR3nt: TGTGCCAGCAGTTACACGAGGAACACCGGGGAGCTGTTTTTT; CDR3aa: CASSYTRNTGELFF
abundance: .; d_gene: .; j_gene: TRBJ2-5; v_gene: TRBV11-2; len: 15; CDR3nt: TGTGCCAGCAGCTTAAGCCGGGTGACTCAAGAGACCCAGTACTTC; CDR3aa: CASSLSRVTQETQYF
abundance: .; d_gene: .; j_gene: TRBJ1-4; v_gene: TRBV6-5; len: 15; CDR3nt: TGTGCCAGCAGCCGTGGACAGTCAACTAATGAAAAACTGTTTTTT; CDR3aa: CASSRGQSTNEKLFF
abundance: .; d_gene: TRBD1; j_gene: TRBJ2-1; v_gene: TRBV29-1; len: 13; CDR3nt: TGCAGCGTTGGAGGGACAGACTACAATGAGCAGTTCTTC; CDR3aa: CSVGGTDYNEQFF
abundance: .; d_gene: .; j_gene: TRBJ2-3; v_gene: TRBV6-1; len: 15; CDR3nt: TGTGCCAGCAGTGAGGTGGGAGTGCGGGCAGATACGCAGTATTTT; CDR3aa: CASSEVGVRADTQYF
abundance: .; d_gene: TRBD2; j_gene: TRBJ2-3; v_gene: TRBV7-9; len: 16; CDR3nt: TGTGCCAGCAGCTTAGAAGGCGGGAGGGGGACAGATACGCAGTATTTT; CDR3aa: CASSLEGGRGTDTQYF
abundance: .; d_gene: TRBD2; j_gene: TRBJ2-2; v_gene: TRBV27; len: 17; CDR3nt: TGTGCCAGCAGTTTGCCGGTGGGGCTAGCGGACACCGGGGAGCTGTTTTTT; CDR3aa: CASSLPVGLADTGELFF
abundance: .; d_gene: .; j_gene: TRBJ2-2; v_gene: TRBV7-3; len: 14; CDR3nt: TGTGCCAGCAGCCCCCAGGGGAGGGTCGGGGAGCTGTTTTTT; CDR3aa: CASSPQGRVGELFF
abundance: .; d_gene: TRBD1; j_gene: TRBJ1-1; v_gene: TRBV13; len: 14; CDR3nt: TGTGCCAGCAGCTTAGGTTTAGGGGGCATAGCAGCTTTCTTT; CDR3aa: CASSLGLGGIAAFF
abundance: .; d_gene: .; j_gene: TRBJ2-3; v_gene: TRBV5-4; len: 14; CDR3nt: TGTGCCAGCAGCTTGGGCAGGGTCACAGATACGCAGTATTTT; CDR3aa: CASSLGRVTDTQYF
abundance: .; d_gene: TRBD2; j_gene: TRBJ2-1; v_gene: TRBV30; len: 14; CDR3nt: TGTGCCTGGAGTGAAGCGGGAGCCGAAAATGAGCAGTTCTTC; CDR3aa: CAWSEAGAENEQFF
abundance: .; d_gene: TRBD2; j_gene: TRBJ2-7; v_gene: TRBV27; len: 16; CDR3nt: TGTGCCAGCAGTTCACATGGGGGGGTCCGCTCCTACGAGCAGTACTTC; CDR3aa: CASSSHGGVRSYEQYF
abundance: .; d_gene: .; j_gene: TRBJ1-6; v_gene: TRBV28; len: 16; CDR3nt: TGTGCCAGCAGTTTTTATGGGCTCAGCTATAATTCACCCCTCCACTTT; CDR3aa: CASSFYGLSYNSPLHF
abundance: .; d_gene: TRBD1; j_gene: TRBJ2-1; v_gene: TRBV7-2; len: 17; CDR3nt: TGTGCCAGCAGCTTATTCGACAGGGCGAGCTCCTACAATGAGCAGTTCTTC; CDR3aa: CASSLFDRASSYNEQFF
abundance: .; d_gene: TRBD1; j_gene: TRBJ2-2; v_gene: TRBV24-1; len: 15; CDR3nt: TGTGCCACCAGGACAGGGGACGGTGACACCGGGGAGCTGTTTTTT; CDR3aa: CATRTGDGDTGELFF
abundance: .; d_gene: .; j_gene: TRBJ1-2; v_gene: TRBV9; len: 14; CDR3nt: TGTGCCAGCAGCTTAACCACAGGGCACTATGGCTACACCTTC; CDR3aa: CASSLTTGHYGYTF
abundance: .; d_gene: .; j_gene: TRBJ1-1; v_gene: TRBV27; len: 14; CDR3nt: TGTGCCAGCAGTTTCGGGGGGCTGAACACTGAAGCTTTCTTT; CDR3aa: CASSFGGLNTEAFF
abundance: .; d_gene: .; j_gene: TRBJ2-3; v_gene: TRBV12-2; len: 11; CDR3nt: TGTGCAAGTCGCTTAGAGAGGAAGCAGTATTTT; CDR3aa: CASRLERKQYF
abundance: .; d_gene: TRBD1; j_gene: TRBJ1-2; v_gene: TRBV29-1; len: 15; CDR3nt: TGCAGCGCAACGACAGGGTTGGGTAATGGCTATGGCTACACCTTC; CDR3aa: CSATTGLGNGYGYTF
abundance: .; d_gene: .; j_gene: TRBJ1-6; v_gene: TRBV11-3; len: 16; CDR3nt: TGTGCCAGCAGCTTAGAAGGAGACTCCTATAATTCACCCCTCCACTTT; CDR3aa: CASSLEGDSYNSPLHF
abundance: .; d_gene: TRBD1; j_gene: TRBJ2-3; v_gene: TRBV28; len: 16; CDR3nt: TGTGCCAGCAGTACCTTTGGGGACAGTCACACAGATACGCAGTATTTT; CDR3aa: CASSTFGDSHTDTQYF
abundance: .; d_gene: TRBD2; j_gene: TRBJ2-1; v_gene: TRBV5-1; len: 16; CDR3nt: TGCGCCAGCAGCGGCCCCGGGGGGGACCTTACGGATGAGCAGTTCTTC; CDR3aa: CASSGPGGDLTDEQFF